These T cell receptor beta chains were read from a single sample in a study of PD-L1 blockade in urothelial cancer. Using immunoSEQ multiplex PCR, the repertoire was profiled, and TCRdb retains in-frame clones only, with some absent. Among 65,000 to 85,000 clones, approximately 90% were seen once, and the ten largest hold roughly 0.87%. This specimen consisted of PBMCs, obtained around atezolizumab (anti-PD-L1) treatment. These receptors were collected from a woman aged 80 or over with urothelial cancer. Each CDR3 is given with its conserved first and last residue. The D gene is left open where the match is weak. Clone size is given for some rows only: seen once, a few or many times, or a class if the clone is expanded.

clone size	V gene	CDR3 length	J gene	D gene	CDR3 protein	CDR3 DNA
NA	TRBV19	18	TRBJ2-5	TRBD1	CASRKRGGDRASKETQYF	TGTGCCAGTAGAAAAAGGGGGGGGGACAGGGCATCAAAAGAGACCCAGTACTTC
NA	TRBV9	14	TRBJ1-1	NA	CASSVNILNTEAFF	TGTGCCAGCAGCGTAAACATCCTGAACACTGAAGCTTTCTTT
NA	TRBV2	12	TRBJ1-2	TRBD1	CASSVTGDGYTF	TGTGCCAGCAGTGTAACAGGGGATGGCTACACCTTC
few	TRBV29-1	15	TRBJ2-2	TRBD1	CSVYARGLETGELFF	TGCAGCGTTTATGCCAGGGGGCTAGAAACCGGGGAGCTGTTTTTT
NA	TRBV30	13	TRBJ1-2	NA	CAWIPGRVKGYTF	TGTGCCTGGATCCCTGGGAGGGTCAAAGGCTACACCTTC
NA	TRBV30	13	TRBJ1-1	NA	CAWGTGHNTEAFF	TGTGCCTGGGGTACAGGGCATAACACTGAAGCTTTCTTT
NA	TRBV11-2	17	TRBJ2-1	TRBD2	CASSLLGTSGVVNEQFF	TGTGCCAGCAGCTTACTAGGGACTAGCGGGGTAGTCAATGAGCAGTTCTTC
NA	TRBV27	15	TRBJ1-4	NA	CASSTQGGPNEKLFF	TGTGCCAGCAGTACGCAGGGAGGGCCCAATGAAAAACTGTTTTTT
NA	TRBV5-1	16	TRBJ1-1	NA	CASSQGLILMNTEAFF	TGCGCCAGCAGTCAGGGACTAATCCTCATGAACACTGAAGCTTTCTTT
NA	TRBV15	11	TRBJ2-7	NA	CATSSNYEQYF	TGTGCCACCAGCAGTAATTACGAGCAGTACTTC
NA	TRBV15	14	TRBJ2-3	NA	CATRRVVRTDTQYF	TGTGCCACCAGGCGGGTAGTACGGACAGATACGCAGTATTTT
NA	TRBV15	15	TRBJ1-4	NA	CATSRGREAKEKLFF	TGTGCCACCAGCAGAGGCAGGGAGGCAAAGGAAAAACTGTTTTTT
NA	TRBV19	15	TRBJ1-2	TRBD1	CASTGTGGGRDGYTF	TGTGCCAGCACCGGGACAGGGGGTGGAAGGGATGGCTACACCTTC
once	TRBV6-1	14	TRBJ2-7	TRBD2	CASSQPSGTYEQYF	TGTGCCAGCAGTCAGCCTAGCGGCACCTACGAGCAGTACTTC
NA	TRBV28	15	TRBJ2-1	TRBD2	CASSFLAGELNEQFF	TGTGCCAGCAGTTTCCTCGCGGGAGAGCTTAATGAGCAGTTCTTC
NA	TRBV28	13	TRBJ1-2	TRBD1	CASSQLTGGGYTF	TGTGCCAGCAGTCAACTTACAGGGGGTGGCTACACCTTC